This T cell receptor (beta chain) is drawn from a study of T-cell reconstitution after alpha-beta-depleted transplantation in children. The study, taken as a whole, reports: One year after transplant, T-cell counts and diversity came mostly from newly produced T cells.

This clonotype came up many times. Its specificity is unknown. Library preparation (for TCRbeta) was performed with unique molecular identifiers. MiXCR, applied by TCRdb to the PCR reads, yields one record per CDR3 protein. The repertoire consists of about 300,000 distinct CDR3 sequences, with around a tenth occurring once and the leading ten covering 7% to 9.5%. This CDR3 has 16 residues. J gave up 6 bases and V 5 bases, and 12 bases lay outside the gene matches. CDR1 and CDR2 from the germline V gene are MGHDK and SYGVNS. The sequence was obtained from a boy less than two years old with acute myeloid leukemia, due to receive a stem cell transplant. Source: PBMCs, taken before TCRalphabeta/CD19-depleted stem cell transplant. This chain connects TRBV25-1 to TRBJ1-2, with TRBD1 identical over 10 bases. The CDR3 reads CASSSYPGQGKDGYTF. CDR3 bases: TGTGCCAGCAGTTCTTACCCGGGACAGGGGAAGGATGGCTACACCTTC.